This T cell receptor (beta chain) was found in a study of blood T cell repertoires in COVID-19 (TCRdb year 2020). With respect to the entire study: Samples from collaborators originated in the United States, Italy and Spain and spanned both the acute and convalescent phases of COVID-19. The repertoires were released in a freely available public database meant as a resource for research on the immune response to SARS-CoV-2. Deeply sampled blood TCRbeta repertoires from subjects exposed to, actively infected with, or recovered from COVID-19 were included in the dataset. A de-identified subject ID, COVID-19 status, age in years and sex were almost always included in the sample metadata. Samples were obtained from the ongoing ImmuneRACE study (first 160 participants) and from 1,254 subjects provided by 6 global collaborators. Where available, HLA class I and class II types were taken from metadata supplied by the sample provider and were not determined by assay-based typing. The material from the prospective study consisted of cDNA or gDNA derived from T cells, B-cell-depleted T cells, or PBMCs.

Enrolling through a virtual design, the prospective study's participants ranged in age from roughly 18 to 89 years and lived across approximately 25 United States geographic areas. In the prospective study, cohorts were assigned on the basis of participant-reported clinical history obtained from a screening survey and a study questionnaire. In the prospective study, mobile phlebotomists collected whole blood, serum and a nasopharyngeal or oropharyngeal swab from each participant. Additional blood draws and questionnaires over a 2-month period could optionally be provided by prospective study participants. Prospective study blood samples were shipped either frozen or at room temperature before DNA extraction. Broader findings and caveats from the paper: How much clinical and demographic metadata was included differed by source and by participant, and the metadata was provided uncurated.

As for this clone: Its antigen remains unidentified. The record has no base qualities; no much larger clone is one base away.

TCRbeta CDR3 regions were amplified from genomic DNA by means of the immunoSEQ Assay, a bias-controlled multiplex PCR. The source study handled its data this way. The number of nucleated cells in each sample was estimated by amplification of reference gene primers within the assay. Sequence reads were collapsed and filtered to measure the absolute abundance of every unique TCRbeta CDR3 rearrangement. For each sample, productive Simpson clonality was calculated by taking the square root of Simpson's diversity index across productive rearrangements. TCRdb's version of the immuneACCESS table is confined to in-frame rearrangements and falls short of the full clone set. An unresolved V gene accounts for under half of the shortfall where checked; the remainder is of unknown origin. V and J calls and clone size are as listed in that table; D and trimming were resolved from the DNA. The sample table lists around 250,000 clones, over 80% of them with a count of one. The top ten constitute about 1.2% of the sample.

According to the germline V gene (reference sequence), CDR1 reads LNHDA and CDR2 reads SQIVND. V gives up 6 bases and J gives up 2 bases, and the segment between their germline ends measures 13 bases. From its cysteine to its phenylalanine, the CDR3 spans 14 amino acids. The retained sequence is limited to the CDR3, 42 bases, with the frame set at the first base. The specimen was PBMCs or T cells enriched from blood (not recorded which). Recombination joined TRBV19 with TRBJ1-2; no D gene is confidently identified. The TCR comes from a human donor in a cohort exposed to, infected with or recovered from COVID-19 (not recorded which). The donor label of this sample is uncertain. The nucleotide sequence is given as TGTGCCAGTAGCCCCCGGGTCGGAAACTATGGCTACACCTTC. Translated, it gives CASSPRVGNYGYTF. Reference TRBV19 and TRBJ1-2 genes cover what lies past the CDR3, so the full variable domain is DGGITQSPKYLFRKEGQNVTLSCEQNLNHDAMYWYRQDPGQGLRLIYYSQIVNDFQKGDIAEGYSVSREKKESFPLTVTSAQKNPTAFYLCASSPRVGNYGYTFGSGTRLTVV.